Reported below is one T cell receptor beta chain. The data originate from a study of blood T cell repertoires in COVID-19. Turning to the study itself: Whether acute or convalescent, the COVID-19 samples came from the United States, Italy and Spain. PBMCs, B-cell-depleted T cells, or T cells were the source of the cDNA or gDNA that made up the material.

As originally analysed: Amplification from reference gene primers served as the basis for estimated nucleated cell counts. Data came from immunoSEQ multiplex PCR; TCRdb stores just in-frame clones and leaves some out. Clonal size and the V and J genes are those of that table, whereas D and trimming came from the DNA. The table has around 130,000 clones, roughly 86% seen once. Between the trimmed V and J ends, which lost 2 bases and 0 bases, there was a span of 11 bases. CDR3 size: 15 residues. Germline V gene sequence: CDR1 MNHEY, CDR2 SMNVEV (reference sequence). The rearrangement uses TRBV27 and TRBJ2-7; D gene unclear. This sequence originates from a human donor in a cohort sampled during active COVID-19. The source material was peripheral blood. CDR3 bases: TGTGCCAGCAGTTTAGAGCTCGGTTCCTCCTACGAGCAGTACTTC. Protein sequence: CASSLELGSSYEQYF.